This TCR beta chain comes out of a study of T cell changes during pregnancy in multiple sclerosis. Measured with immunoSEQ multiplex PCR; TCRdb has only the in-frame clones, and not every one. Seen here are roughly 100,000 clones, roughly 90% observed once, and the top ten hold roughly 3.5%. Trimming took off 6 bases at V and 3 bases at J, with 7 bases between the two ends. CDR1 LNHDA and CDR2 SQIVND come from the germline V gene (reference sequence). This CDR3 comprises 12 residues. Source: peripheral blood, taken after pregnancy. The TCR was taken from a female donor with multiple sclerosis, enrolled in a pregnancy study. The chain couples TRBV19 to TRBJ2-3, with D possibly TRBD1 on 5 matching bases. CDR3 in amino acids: CASSQGTDTQYF. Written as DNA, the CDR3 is TGTGCCAGTAGCCAGGGTACAGATACGCAGTATTTT.